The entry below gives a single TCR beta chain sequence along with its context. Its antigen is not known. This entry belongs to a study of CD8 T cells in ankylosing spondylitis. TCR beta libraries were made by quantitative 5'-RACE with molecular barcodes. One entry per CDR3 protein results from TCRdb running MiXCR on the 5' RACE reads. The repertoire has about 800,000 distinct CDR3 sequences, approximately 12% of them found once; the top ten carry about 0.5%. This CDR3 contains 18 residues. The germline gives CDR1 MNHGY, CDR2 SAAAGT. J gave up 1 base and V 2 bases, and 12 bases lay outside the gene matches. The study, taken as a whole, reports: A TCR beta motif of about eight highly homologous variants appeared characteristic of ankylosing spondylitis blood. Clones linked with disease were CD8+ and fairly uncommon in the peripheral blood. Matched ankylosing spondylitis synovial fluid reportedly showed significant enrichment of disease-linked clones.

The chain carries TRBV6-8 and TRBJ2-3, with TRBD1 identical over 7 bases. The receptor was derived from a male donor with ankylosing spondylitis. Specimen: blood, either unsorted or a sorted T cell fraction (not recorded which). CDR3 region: CASSYPIPDRTGTDTQYF. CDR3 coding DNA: TGTGCCAGCAGTTACCCGATCCCGGACAGGACTGGCACAGATACGCAGTATTTT.